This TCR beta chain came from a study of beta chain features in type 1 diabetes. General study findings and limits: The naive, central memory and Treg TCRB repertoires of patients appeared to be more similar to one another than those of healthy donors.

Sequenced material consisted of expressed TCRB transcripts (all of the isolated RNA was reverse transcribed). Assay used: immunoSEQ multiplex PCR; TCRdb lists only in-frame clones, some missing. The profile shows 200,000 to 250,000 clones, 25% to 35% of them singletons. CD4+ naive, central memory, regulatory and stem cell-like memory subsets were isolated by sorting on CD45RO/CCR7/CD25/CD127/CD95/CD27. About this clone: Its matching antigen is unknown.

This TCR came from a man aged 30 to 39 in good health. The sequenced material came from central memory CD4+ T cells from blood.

For the CDR3, the DNA is TGTGCCAGCAGTTCCCCTGGACAGGGAAACTATGGCTACACCTTC. Translated, it gives CASSSPGQGNYGYTF. The chain is built from TRBV6-5 and TRBJ1-2; the match to TRBD1 covers 8 bases. Per the germline V gene, CDR1 is MNHEY and CDR2 is SVGAGI. V lost 4 bases and J lost 2; bases outside the gene matches: 6. This CDR3 contains 15 residues.